This is a list of T cell receptor beta chains from one sample in a study of shared clonotypes between healthy human individuals. Sequencing was performed with immunoSEQ multiplex PCR; in TCRdb, only in-frame clones are kept and a portion is missing. The sample lists about 1.1 million clones; about 72% were seen once. Sample: memory CD4+ T cells from PBMCs. The receptors derive from a man between 18 and 29 years old in good health. Some clones in this sample may be carry-over from other donors' samples. Both conserved end residues are part of each CDR3.

TRBJ2-7	TRBV28	CASYTGYEQYF
TRBJ2-7	TRBV5-8	CASSIWTGSSYEQYF
TRBJ2-7	TRBV28	CASSLSPGEGRYEQYF
TRBJ1-4	TRBV30	CAWRPRGANEKLFF
TRBJ2-3	TRBV29-1	CSVAFGGRGTDTQYF
TRBJ2-5	TRBV14	CASSPHSRGTQYF
TRBJ2-7	TRBV7-2	CASSYAGTASYEQYF
TRBJ2-7	TRBV15	CATSSLFPGQRFYEQYF
TRBJ2-5	TRBV28	CASSSLAGGQETQYF
TRBJ2-2	TRBV10-3	CATRRDIGTGELFF
TRBJ2-3	TRBV28	CASSYLGSRGGKQYF
TRBJ1-2	TRBV2	CASRIVNYGYTF
TRBJ2-5	TRBV9	CASSVGEGLAETQYF
TRBJ2-1	TRBV30	CAWSPFDEQFF
TRBJ1-3	TRBV19	CASTRVGAGAFINTIYF
TRBJ2-6	TRBV28	CAAVSGANVLTF
TRBJ1-1	TRBV9	CASSAQDRGLTEAFF
TRBJ2-3	TRBV5-1	CASSYDRGADTQYF
TRBJ1-2	TRBV14	CASSQIGFYGYTF
TRBJ2-1	TRBV7-3	CASSLMSGEVGNEQFF
TRBJ2-1	TRBV7-8	CASSSDRLAGRHYNEQFF
TRBJ2-1	TRBV9	CASSVDSSYNEQFF
TRBJ2-7	TRBV19	CASSVKGLAGGNSYEQYF